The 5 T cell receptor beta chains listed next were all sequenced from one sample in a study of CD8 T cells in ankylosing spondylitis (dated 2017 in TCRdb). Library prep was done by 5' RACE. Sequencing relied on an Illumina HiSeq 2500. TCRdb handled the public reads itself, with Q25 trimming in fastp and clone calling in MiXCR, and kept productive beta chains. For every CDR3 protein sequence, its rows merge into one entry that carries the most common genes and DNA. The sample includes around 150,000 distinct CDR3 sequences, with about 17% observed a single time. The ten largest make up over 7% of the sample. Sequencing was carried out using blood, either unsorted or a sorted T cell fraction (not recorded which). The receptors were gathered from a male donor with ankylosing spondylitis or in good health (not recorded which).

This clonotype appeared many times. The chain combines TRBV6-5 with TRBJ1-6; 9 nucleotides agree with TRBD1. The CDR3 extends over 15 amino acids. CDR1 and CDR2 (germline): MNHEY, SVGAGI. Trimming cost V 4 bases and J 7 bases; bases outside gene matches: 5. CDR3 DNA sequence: TGTGCCAGCAGTTCCGGACAGGGGAGAAATTCACCCCTCCACTTT. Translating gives CASSSGQGRNSPLHF.

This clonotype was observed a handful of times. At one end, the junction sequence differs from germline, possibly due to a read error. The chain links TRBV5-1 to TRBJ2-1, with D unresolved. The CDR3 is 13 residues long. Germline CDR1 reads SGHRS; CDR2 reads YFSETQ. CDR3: CASTLTPFNEQFF. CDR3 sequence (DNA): TGCGCCAGCACCTTGACCCCCTTCAATGAGCAGTTCTTC.

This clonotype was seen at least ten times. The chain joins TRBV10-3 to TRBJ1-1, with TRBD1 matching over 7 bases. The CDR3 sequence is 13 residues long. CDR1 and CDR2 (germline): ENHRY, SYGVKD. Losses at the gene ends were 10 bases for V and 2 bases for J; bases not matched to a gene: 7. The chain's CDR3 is CATNRGLNTEAFF. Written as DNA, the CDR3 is TGTGCCACGAACAGGGGCTTAAACACTGAAGCTTTCTTT.

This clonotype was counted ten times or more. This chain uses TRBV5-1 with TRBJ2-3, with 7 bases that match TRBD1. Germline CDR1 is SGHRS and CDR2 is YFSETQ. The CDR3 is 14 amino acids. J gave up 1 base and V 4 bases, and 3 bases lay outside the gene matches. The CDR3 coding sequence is TGCGCCAGCAGCCCAGGACAGGGCACAGATACGCAGTATTTT. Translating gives CASSPGQGTDTQYF.

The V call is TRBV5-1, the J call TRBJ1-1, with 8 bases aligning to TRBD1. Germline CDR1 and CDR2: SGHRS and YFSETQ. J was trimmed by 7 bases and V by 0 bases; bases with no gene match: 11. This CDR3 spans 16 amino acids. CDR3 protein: CASSLGLGQGLGEAFF. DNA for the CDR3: TGCGCCAGCAGCTTGGGCCTCGGACAGGGTTTGGGTGAAGCTTTCTTT. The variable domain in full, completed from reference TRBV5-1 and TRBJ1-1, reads KAGVTQTPRYLIKTRGQQVTLSCSPISGHRSVSWYQQTPGQGLQFLFEYFSETQRNKGNFPGRFSGRQFSNSRSEMNVSTLELGDSALYLCASSLGLGQGLGEAFFGQGTRLTVV.